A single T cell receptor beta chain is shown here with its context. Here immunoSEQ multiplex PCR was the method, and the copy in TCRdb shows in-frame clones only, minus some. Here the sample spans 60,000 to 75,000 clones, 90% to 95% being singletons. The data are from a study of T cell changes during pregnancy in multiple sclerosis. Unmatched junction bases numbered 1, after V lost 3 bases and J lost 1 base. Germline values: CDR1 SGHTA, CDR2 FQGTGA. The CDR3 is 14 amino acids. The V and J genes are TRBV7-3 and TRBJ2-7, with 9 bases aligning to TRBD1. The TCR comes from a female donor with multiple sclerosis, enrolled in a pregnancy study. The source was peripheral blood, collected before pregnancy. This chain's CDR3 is CASSLGTGSYEQYF. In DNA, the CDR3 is TGTGCCAGCAGCTTGGGGACAGGGTCCTACGAGCAGTACTTC.